These 9 T cell receptor beta chains were sequenced from one sample in a study of T cell responses to AZD1222 COVID-19 vaccine. Using immunoSEQ multiplex PCR, the repertoire was profiled, and TCRdb retains in-frame clones only, with some absent. Here the sample spans approximately 150,000 clones, about 93% being singletons. The sequencing here drew on peripheral blood, taken on day 0 of AZD1222 vaccination. These receptors were obtained from an adult in good health.

This chain links TRBV7-8 with TRBJ1-5; 7 nucleotides match TRBD1. CDR1 SGHVS and CDR2 FQNEAQ come from the germline V gene. Germline trimming cut 2 bases from V and 10 bases from J; bases unmatched to any gene: 11. This CDR3 is built from 15 residues. This chain's CDR3 is CASSLSRSGGRPQHF. The CDR3, as DNA: TGTGCCAGCAGCTTATCTCGGTCAGGGGGGCGACCCCAGCATTTT.

The chain couples TRBV24-1 to TRBJ2-7; TRBD2 matches at 9 bases. Losses at the gene ends were 1 base for V and 1 base for J; bases not matched to a gene: 4. Germline CDR1 is KGHDR and CDR2 is SFDVKD. CDR3 length equals 16 residues. The CDR3: CATSDLTTSGSYEQYF. CDR3 in DNA: TGTGCCACCAGTGATTTAACGACTAGCGGTTCCTACGAGCAGTACTTC.

The rearrangement uses TRBV28 and TRBJ1-2; D not certain. Trimming shortened V by 1 base and J by 4 bases, and 13 bases separated the two germline ends. This CDR3 contains 15 residues. Per the germline V gene, CDR1 is MDHEN and CDR2 is SYDVKM. The CDR3 loop is CASSLFTEFAYGYTF. The CDR3, as DNA: TGTGCCAGCAGTTTATTTACGGAGTTTGCCTATGGCTACACCTTC.

The genes are TRBV29-1 and TRBJ1-2; 9 nucleotides match TRBD1. This CDR3 has 13 residues. V lost 6 bases and J lost 5; bases outside the gene matches: 7. The germline gives CDR1 SQVTM, CDR2 ANQGSEA. This CDR3 reads CSVEGQGAYGYTF. In DNA, the CDR3 is TGCAGCGTGGAGGGACAGGGTGCATATGGCTACACCTTC.

The chain combines TRBV7-2 with TRBJ1-5; no firm D call. Trimming left V 2 bases short and J 11 bases short, with 10 bases between. Germline V gives CDR1 SGHTA, CDR2 FQGNSA. CDR3 size: 12 residues. CDR3 in amino acids: CASSLPSSAQHF. DNA of the CDR3: TGTGCCAGCAGCTTACCCTCTTCAGCCCAGCATTTT.

The chain has TRBV18 and TRBJ1-5; D possibly corresponds to TRBD1 (6 bases). This CDR3 region has 13 residues. V was pared by 2 bases and J by 9 bases, with 11 bases between. Germline V gene data show CDR1 as KGHSH and CDR2 as LQKENI. Here the CDR3 reads CASSPGGQWPQHF. The CDR3 bases are TGTGCCAGCTCACCAGGGGGGCAGTGGCCCCAGCATTTT.

J is TRBJ2-5 and V is TRBV28; D remains unclear. This CDR3 region has 16 residues. Trimming pared 3 bases from V and 5 bases from J, leaving 19 bases between. Germline V gives CDR1 MDHEN, CDR2 SYDVKM. This chain's CDR3 is CASSLLFGLSVETQYF. The DNA for the CDR3 is TGTGCCAGCAGTTTGCTTTTCGGGTTGTCTGTGGAGACCCAGTACTTC.

The V and J genes are TRBV19 and TRBJ1-5; D possibly corresponds to TRBD1 (5 bases). V dropped 3 bases and J dropped 5 bases, with 8 bases sitting between them. Per germline, CDR1 LNHDA and CDR2 SQIVND (reference sequence). The CDR3 is 13 residues long. As DNA, the CDR3 is TGTGCCAGTAGTATGACAGTTTATCAGCCCCAGCATTTT. This encodes CASSMTVYQPQHF.

V is TRBV15 and J is TRBJ2-1; D might be TRBD1 (6 bases). V dropped 0 bases and J dropped 3 bases, with 12 bases sitting between them. Per germline, CDR1 LNHNV and CDR2 YYDKDF (reference sequence). This CDR3 comprises 16 residues. CDR3 amino acids: CATSRDQGLVYNEQFF. Here the CDR3 DNA reads TGTGCCACCAGCAGAGACCAGGGGCTTGTCTACAATGAGCAGTTCTTC.